This TCR beta chain was obtained from a study of beta chain features in type 1 diabetes. The CDR3 contains 16 residues. Trimming removed 0 bases from V and 6 bases from J; junction bases left unmatched: 5. CDR1 SGHNT and CDR2 YYREEE come from the germline V gene (reference sequence). Investigators reverse transcribed all isolated RNA, so they sequenced expressed TCRB transcripts. Profiled with immunoSEQ multiplex PCR; TCRdb holds only in-frame clones, not every one. The data show 900,000 or so clones, 15% to 20% seen once. This chain uses TRBV5-4 with TRBJ2-5, with 13 bases fitting TRBD2. Sample: naive CD4+ T cells from blood. This receptor was obtained from a woman aged 18 to 35 in good health. CDR3 sequence reads: CASSLGRTSGGKTQYF. CDR3 nucleotides: TGTGCCAGCAGCTTGGGGAGGACTAGCGGGGGAAAGACCCAGTACTTC.